This is a list of T cell receptor beta chains from one sample in a study of blood T cell repertoires in COVID-19. Repertoires were generated with immunoSEQ multiplex PCR, while TCRdb's copy carries only in-frame clones and drops some. The sample consists of about 300,000 clones, around 92% of them appearing once. Specimen: PBMCs or T cells enriched from blood (not recorded which). Source of these receptors: a woman aged 45-59 years who had been exposed to COVID-19. Each CDR3 is given with its conserved first and last residue. The D gene is left open where the match is weak.

V gene,D gene,CDR3 protein
TRBV2,TRBD2,CASREAGGRFNEQFF
TRBV5-1,NA,CASREGGSTYEQYF
TRBV6-1,NA,CASSEAGGNQPQHF
TRBV5-1,TRBD2,CASSALAAPYNEQFF
TRBV2,NA,CASSPRDGNYEQYF
TRBV2,NA,CASNTGVYGYTF
TRBV15,NA,CATSRVRQTTINEKLFF
TRBV13,NA,CASSKGHSYEQYF
TRBV18,TRBD1,CASSPRDRGFSLHF
TRBV28,NA,CASSFLNGYTF
TRBV6-5,NA,CASNRADRRGLEQYF
TRBV28,NA,CASTLTGALDTEAFF
TRBV7-9,TRBD1,CASSSGGAYNEQFF
TRBV9,TRBD1,CASSEGGTGAYEQYF
TRBV5-1,NA,CASSLVESAEAFF
TRBV19,NA,CASGRGDSSPLHF
TRBV5-5,NA,CASSWRALNTEAFF
TRBV4-1,NA,CASSQVGAGGSDYGYTF
TRBV25-1,NA,CASSVQGLNGELFF
TRBV7-9,NA,CASSLSGNTGELFF
TRBV3-1/TRBV3-2,TRBD1,CASEPQGAQETQYF
TRBV6-4,NA,CASSDSIVGRAFF
TRBV28,TRBD1,CASRQTGTGGGYTF
TRBV19,TRBD1,CASSVTGQGSGYTF
TRBV5-4,NA,CASSLIDGASGELFF
TRBV2,TRBD1,CAIRGTGAYEQYF